These T cell receptor beta chains were read from a single sample in a study of blood T cell repertoires in COVID-19. Assay used: immunoSEQ multiplex PCR; TCRdb lists only in-frame clones, some missing. The table shows 200,000 to 250,000 clones, with 85% occurring only once. The source material was peripheral blood. These receptors originate from a man aged 35 to 55 with acute or convalescent COVID-19. The CDR3 runs from the conserved cysteine through the conserved F or W. D genes are given only for firm matches. Only some rows state a clone size, as once, few, many or a class for expanded clones.

v_call: TRBV28
clone_size: .
d_call: TRBD1
j_call: TRBJ2-7
cdr3_aa: CASSLGQGSSYEQYF
cdr3_nt: TGTGCCAGCAGTTTAGGACAGGGTAGCTCCTACGAGCAGTACTTC

v_call: TRBV9
clone_size: .
d_call: .
j_call: TRBJ1-6
cdr3_aa: CASSAEQNSPLHF
cdr3_nt: TGTGCCAGCAGCGCCGAACAGAATTCACCCCTCCACTTT

v_call: TRBV27
clone_size: once
d_call: TRBD1
j_call: TRBJ1-4
cdr3_aa: CASSARGWNEKLFF
cdr3_nt: TGTGCCAGCAGTGCCAGGGGGTGGAATGAAAAACTGTTTTTT

v_call: TRBV18
clone_size: once
d_call: TRBD2
j_call: TRBJ2-1
cdr3_aa: CASSPERGAAEQFF
cdr3_nt: TGTGCCAGCTCACCAGAGCGGGGGGCGGCTGAGCAGTTCTTC

v_call: TRBV3-1/TRBV3-2
clone_size: .
d_call: .
j_call: TRBJ1-5
cdr3_aa: CASSQGGAGQPQHF
cdr3_nt: TGTGCCAGCAGCCAAGGTGGGGCCGGGCAGCCCCAGCATTTT

v_call: TRBV7-2
clone_size: .
d_call: TRBD1
j_call: TRBJ1-1
cdr3_aa: CASSLQGATEAFF
cdr3_nt: TGTGCCAGCAGCTTACAGGGGGCTACTGAAGCTTTCTTT

v_call: TRBV30
clone_size: .
d_call: TRBD1
j_call: TRBJ1-2
cdr3_aa: CAWRTGPEGYTF
cdr3_nt: TGTGCCTGGAGGACAGGGCCTGAGGGCTACACCTTC

v_call: TRBV11-2
clone_size: .
d_call: .
j_call: TRBJ2-7
cdr3_aa: CASSQARGEQYF
cdr3_nt: TGTGCCAGCAGCCAAGCCAGGGGCGAGCAGTACTTC

v_call: TRBV4-3
clone_size: few
d_call: .
j_call: TRBJ1-3
cdr3_aa: CASSQGTSGNTIYF
cdr3_nt: TGCGCCAGCAGCCAAGGAACTTCTGGAAACACCATATATTTT

v_call: TRBV5-5
clone_size: .
d_call: TRBD1
j_call: TRBJ1-5
cdr3_aa: CASSLGGTEQPQHF
cdr3_nt: TGTGCCAGCAGCTTGGGGGGGACAGAGCAGCCCCAGCATTTT

v_call: TRBV2
clone_size: .
d_call: .
j_call: TRBJ2-5
cdr3_aa: CASSRRRQIEETQYF
cdr3_nt: TGTGCCAGCAGCAGAAGGCGGCAGATAGAAGAGACCCAGTACTTC

v_call: TRBV5-1
clone_size: few
d_call: TRBD1
j_call: TRBJ2-7
cdr3_aa: CASSYRSSRQGDSYEQYF
cdr3_nt: TGCGCCAGCAGTTATAGGTCCTCAAGACAGGGGGACTCCTACGAGCAGTACTTC

v_call: TRBV28
clone_size: .
d_call: .
j_call: TRBJ2-7
cdr3_aa: CASSSATQGSSYEQYF
cdr3_nt: TGTGCCAGCAGTTCCGCAACGCAGGGGAGCTCCTACGAGCAGTACTTC

v_call: TRBV7-3
clone_size: .
d_call: TRBD1
j_call: TRBJ2-5
cdr3_aa: CASSYGTAQETQYF
cdr3_nt: TGTGCCAGCAGCTACGGGACAGCTCAAGAGACCCAGTACTTC

v_call: TRBV6-2/TRBV6-3
clone_size: .
d_call: .
j_call: TRBJ2-4
cdr3_aa: CASSFLQGSGIQYF
cdr3_nt: TGTGCCAGCAGCTTCCTGCAGGGGAGTGGCATTCAGTACTTC

v_call: TRBV25-1
clone_size: .
d_call: .
j_call: TRBJ1-2
cdr3_aa: CASSDGPHYGYTF
cdr3_nt: TGTGCCAGCAGTGATGGGCCCCACTATGGCTACACCTTC

v_call: TRBV6-5
clone_size: .
d_call: .
j_call: TRBJ1-6
cdr3_aa: CASSYGSNNSPLHF
cdr3_nt: TGTGCCAGCAGTTACGGGAGCAATAATTCACCCCTCCACTTT

v_call: TRBV18
clone_size: .
d_call: .
j_call: TRBJ1-4
cdr3_aa: CASSPSDGNEKLFF
cdr3_nt: TGTGCCAGCTCACCAAGCGACGGTAATGAAAAACTGTTTTTT

v_call: TRBV4-3
clone_size: .
d_call: .
j_call: TRBJ2-7
cdr3_aa: CASSLEGQPNYEQYF
cdr3_nt: TGCGCCAGCAGCCTGGAGGGACAGCCCAACTACGAGCAGTACTTC

v_call: TRBV29-1
clone_size: .
d_call: TRBD1
j_call: TRBJ2-7
cdr3_aa: CSVGQGNSYEQYF
cdr3_nt: TGCAGCGTTGGACAGGGGAACTCCTACGAGCAGTACTTC

v_call: TRBV28
clone_size: .
d_call: TRBD1
j_call: TRBJ1-2
cdr3_aa: CASSTPTGGFLYGYTF
cdr3_nt: TGTGCCAGCAGTACCCCGACAGGGGGATTTCTCTATGGCTACACCTTC